The 8 T cell receptor beta chains presented below share a single source sample, sequenced in a study of siplizumab effects on memory and regulatory T cells. Measured with immunoSEQ multiplex PCR; TCRdb has only the in-frame clones, and not every one. The sample includes 15,000 or so clones, approximately 45% of them seen just once. An approximately six-day coculture at 37°C was performed with the mixed lymphocyte reaction cells. Their antigens are not known. Sequenced input: CFSE-low (dividing) CD4+ T cells sorted from an allogeneic mixed lymphocyte reaction. The origin of the receptors is a human donor in good health; the cells came from an allogeneic mixed lymphocyte reaction. Some clones in this sample may be carry-over from other donors' samples.

The J gene is TRBJ2-7, the V gene TRBV5-1; tentatively, D is TRBD1 (6 bases). V shed 3 bases and J shed 2 bases, with 15 bases lying between them. Germline lookup yields CDR1 SGHRS and CDR2 YFSETQ. The CDR3 has 15 residues. The CDR3 region has the DNA TGCGCCAGCAGCTCTTCGACAGGACCGACCTACGAGCAGTACTTC. Translation: CASSSSTGPTYEQYF. The variable domain in full, completed from reference TRBV5-1 and TRBJ2-7, reads KAGVTQTPRYLIKTRGQQVTLSCSPISGHRSVSWYQQTPGQGLQFLFEYFSETQRNKGNFPGRFSGRQFSNSRSEMNVSTLELGDSALYLCASSSSTGPTYEQYFGPGTRLTVT.

V and J are TRBV7-3 and TRBJ1-2, with a weak D call TRBD1 (5 bases). The CDR3 sequence is 13 residues long. V lost 3 bases and J 7 bases, leaving 12 bases between the germline ends. Germline V lookup: CDR1 SGHTA, CDR2 FQGTGA. The chain's CDR3 is CASSFKMGVGYTF. The CDR3 nucleotides read TGTGCCAGCAGCTTTAAGATGGGGGTTGGCTACACCTTC.

This clone appeared a single time. The genes are TRBV9 and TRBJ2-5; maybe TRBD1 (7 bases). Germline V CDR1 and CDR2: SGDLS, YYNGEE. The CDR3 has 15 residues. V was shortened by 1 base and J by 5 bases, with 15 bases between the two germline ends. The CDR3 DNA follows: TGTGCCAGCAGCGTAAGGCAGGGGGGAACGGAGACCCAGTACTTC. It yields the protein CASSVRQGGTETQYF.

This clone was detected only a few times. This sequence joins TRBV29-1 and TRBJ1-3, with a weak D call TRBD1 (6 bases). Looked up from germline, CDR1 is SQVTM and CDR2 is ANQGSEA. The V and J ends lost 3 bases and 0 bases respectively, with 12 bases between them. The CDR3 spans 15 residues. The DNA of the CDR3 is TGCAGCGTTGATCTGACAGGTTCCTCTGGAAACACCATATATTTT. This gives the protein CSVDLTGSSGNTIYF.

The rearrangement joins TRBV18 to TRBJ1-1; 7 bases map to TRBD1. The trim removed 1 base at V and 3 bases at J, leaving 2 bases unmatched. CDR1 is KGHSH and CDR2 is LQKENI in the germline V gene. This CDR3 contains 14 residues. The CDR3 here is CASSPRQGDTEAFF. CDR3 sequence (DNA): TGTGCCAGCTCACCACGGCAGGGGGACACTGAAGCTTTCTTT.

The chain links TRBV6-1 to TRBJ1-6; TRBD1 might be the D (5 bases). The CDR3 length is 18 residues. The V gene's germline CDR1 is MNHNS and CDR2 SASEGT. Trimming took 3 bases from V and 6 from J, leaving 21 bases between them. The CDR3 region is CASSDPGEGFGSNSPLHF. As DNA, the CDR3 is TGTGCCAGCAGTGATCCTGGCGAGGGGTTCGGCAGTAATTCACCCCTCCACTTT.

This clone has just a few counts. The V call is TRBV7-2, the J call TRBJ2-7, with TRBD2 identical over 8 bases. V was clipped by 6 bases and J by 6 bases; unmatched bases: 10. Germline V gene data show CDR1 as SGHTA and CDR2 as FQGNSA. The CDR3 sequence is 14 residues long. The CDR3 is CASRYSGGVPEQYF. DNA for the CDR3: TGTGCCAGCAGATATTCGGGAGGGGTTCCCGAGCAGTACTTC.

In this sample, this clone turned up a few times. The chain links TRBV11-2 to TRBJ2-5; 9 bases fit TRBD1. This CDR3 comprises 15 residues. The germline CDR1 and CDR2 sequences are SGHAT and FQNNGV. The V segment lost 5 bases and the J segment 6 bases; nucleotides outside the gene matches: 10. This CDR3 is CASSLTGGALQTQYF. CDR3 nucleotide sequence: TGTGCCAGCAGCCTGACAGGGGGTGCGCTCCAGACCCAGTACTTC.